This T cell receptor (beta chain) was identified during a study of blood T cell repertoires in COVID-19. Study-wide background: Collection of acute and convalescent COVID-19 samples took place in the United States, Italy and Spain. Sample material is recorded as cDNA or gDNA derived from T cells, B-cell-depleted T cells, or PBMCs.

The V gene lost 2 bases and the J gene lost 5 bases, with 9 bases spanning the gap. The CDR3 has 13 residues. Germline assignment: CDR1 SGHDN and CDR2 FVKESK. In the authors' workflow: Nucleated cell counts were estimated from reference gene primer amplification. Generated by immunoSEQ multiplex PCR, the TCRdb table keeps only in-frame clones and is missing some. That table is the source of V, J and clone size, and D and trimming were worked out from the DNA. The sample carries under 300,000 clones, about 88% recorded once. The chain employs TRBV14 and TRBJ1-2, with D possibly TRBD1 on 5 matching bases. Specimen: PBMCs or T cells enriched from blood (not recorded which). The sequence came from a woman aged 50 to 60 who had been exposed to COVID-19. DNA for the CDR3: TGTGCCAGCAGCCAACGAACAGGATATGGCTACACCTTC. Amino acid sequence: CASSQRTGYGYTF.